This entry lists 22 T cell receptor beta chains sequenced from one sample in a study of T cells in tuberculosis. The assay was immunoSEQ multiplex PCR, and TCRdb's table has in-frame clones only and misses some. The sample lists fewer than 45,000 clones, nearly 95% occurring once. The specimen sequenced was PBMCs. These receptors were obtained from a donor aged 10-35 years with latent tuberculosis or without tuberculosis infection.

The chain links TRBV6-5 to TRBJ2-2, with no clear D. Germline V gives CDR1 MNHEY, CDR2 SVGAGI. V was shortened by 7 bases and J by 1 base, with 7 bases between the two germline ends. The CDR3 sequence is 13 residues long. As DNA, the CDR3 is TGTGCCAGCACCCGACTGAACACCGGGGAGCTGTTTTTT. It encodes CASTRLNTGELFF.

This rearrangement joins TRBV27 to TRBJ2-1; perhaps TRBD2 as D (7 bases). V lost 3 bases and J lost 7, with 13 bases in between. The CDR3 has 14 amino acids. Per the germline V gene, CDR1 is MNHEY and CDR2 is SMNVEV (reference sequence). The CDR3 here is CASSLGGGGNEQFF. CDR3 DNA sequence: TGTGCCAGCAGTTTGGGGGGGGGCGGAAATGAGCAGTTCTTC.

The gene calls are TRBV29-1 and TRBJ2-7; TRBD1 is a possible D gene (6 bases). Between the trimmed V and J ends, which lost 4 bases and 2 bases, there was a span of 15 bases. This CDR3 region has 14 residues. Germline CDR1 reads SQVTM; CDR2 reads ANQGSEA. The DNA of the CDR3 is TGCAGCGTTGCTAGGGGGATTCGGACCTACGAGCAGTACTTC. Translating it yields CSVARGIRTYEQYF.

The V call is TRBV11-2, the J call TRBJ2-1, with TRBD2 identical over 11 bases. There are 16 residues in the CDR3. V was pared by 6 bases and J by 1 base, with 5 bases of the junction left unmatched. Germline lookup yields CDR1 SGHAT and CDR2 FQNNGV. In DNA form, the CDR3 reads TGTGCCAGCAGTCGCCGGACTAGCGGGTCCTACAATGAGCAGTTCTTC. Protein product: CASSRRTSGSYNEQFF. Full variable domain (missing parts from reference TRBV11-2 and TRBJ2-1): EAGVAQSPRYKIIEKRQSVAFWCNPISGHATLYWYQQILGQGPKLLIQFQNNGVVDDSQLPKDRFSAERLKGVDSTLKIQPAKLEDSAVYLCASSRRTSGSYNEQFFGPGTRLTVL.

V gene TRBV9 combines with J gene TRBJ2-6, with TRBD1 matching over 7 bases. This CDR3 is built from 15 residues. The V and J ends lost 3 bases and 2 bases, in that order; junction bases with no gene match: 2. Germline CDR1 is SGDLS and CDR2 is YYNGEE. The CDR3, as DNA: TGTGCCAGCAGCGAAGGGGGCACTGGGGCCAACGTCCTGACTTTC. Amino acids: CASSEGGTGANVLTF.

The rearrangement uses TRBV30 and TRBJ2-5; D uncertain. The germline V gene has CDR1 GTSNPN and CDR2 SVGIG (reference sequence). This CDR3 is built from 14 residues. The germline V and J ends were trimmed by 3 bases and 0 bases, with 11 bases remaining between them. The CDR3 DNA reads as TGTGCCTGGAGCGGTGGAGACTACCAAGAGACCCAGTACTTC. It yields the protein CAWSGGDYQETQYF.

V gene TRBV30 combines with J gene TRBJ1-1, with D uncertain. This CDR3 is built from 12 residues. V shed 2 bases and J shed 5 bases, with 9 bases lying between them. The V gene's germline CDR1 is GTSNPN and CDR2 SVGIG (reference sequence). CDR3 loop: CAWSFGGTEAFF. The CDR3 coding sequence is TGTGCCTGGAGTTTTGGAGGGACTGAAGCTTTCTTT.

V and J are TRBV27 and TRBJ1-2; 8 bases are a match to TRBD1. The CDR3 totals 15 residues. CDR1 and CDR2 from the germline V gene are MNHEY and SMNVEV (reference sequence). Germline trimming cut 5 bases from V and 4 bases from J; bases unmatched to any gene: 9. The CDR3 sequence is CASSPRGQGGYGYTF. CDR3 bases: TGTGCCAGCAGTCCGCGCGGACAGGGCGGCTATGGCTACACCTTC.

This chain uses TRBV5-6 with TRBJ1-2; D might be TRBD1 (6 bases). V lost 3 bases and J lost 11, with 17 bases in between. Per the germline V gene, CDR1 is SGHDT and CDR2 is YYEEEE. The CDR3 length is 13 residues. CDR3 residues: CASSSGHLSRYTF. CDR3 nucleotides: TGTGCCAGCAGCTCGGGACACCTGTCTAGATACACCTTC.

This rearrangement joins TRBV7-9 to TRBJ2-7; D not certain. Germline CDR1 SEHNR, CDR2 FQNEAQ (reference sequence). V shed 5 bases and J shed 3 bases, with 11 bases lying between them. The CDR3 sequence is 13 residues long. This CDR3 reads CASSAPRHYEQYF. DNA of the CDR3: TGTGCCAGCAGCGCTCCTAGGCACTACGAGCAGTACTTC.

The rearrangement uses TRBV18 and TRBJ2-4; 8 bases fit TRBD1. Germline V lookup: CDR1 KGHSH, CDR2 LQKENI. With 3 bases clipped from V and 5 bases from J, the junction kept 6 bases outside the gene matches. There are 15 residues in the CDR3. CDR3 sequence: CASSPPGQAQNIQYF. DNA for the CDR3: TGTGCCAGCTCACCTCCGGGACAGGCGCAAAACATTCAGTACTTC.

The rearrangement links TRBV30 to TRBJ2-1; maybe TRBD2 (7 bases). Germline V lookup: CDR1 GTSNPN, CDR2 SVGIG (reference sequence). V was pared by 5 bases and J by 10 bases, with 18 bases between. This CDR3 region has 13 residues. This chain's CDR3 is CAWGGALAGEQFF. The CDR3 coding sequence is TGTGCCTGGGGGGGGGCCTTAGCGGGCGAGCAGTTCTTC.

The rearrangement joins TRBV7-2 to TRBJ1-6; weak D call: TRBD1 (6 bases). The CDR3 runs 13 residues. The germline V gene has CDR1 SGHTA and CDR2 FQGNSA. With 3 bases removed from V and 8 bases from J, the gap between germline ends came to 8 bases. As DNA, the CDR3 is TGTGCCAGCAGCTTGAACAGGGATTCACCCCTCCACTTT. Translating it yields CASSLNRDSPLHF.

This chain links TRBV18 with TRBJ2-3; weak D call: TRBD1 (6 bases). Trimming removed 6 bases at V and 0 bases at J, with 25 bases between. Germline V CDR1 and CDR2: KGHSH, LQKENI. The CDR3 length is 19 residues. CDR3 nucleotides: TGTGCCAGCTCCGTCGACAGGAGGTCCCCAATAACTAGCACAGATACGCAGTATTTT. Translated, it gives CASSVDRRSPITSTDTQYF.

CDR3 residues: CASSFSGTGTTNYGYTF. CDR3 nucleotide sequence: TGTGCCAGCAGTTTCTCCGGGACAGGGACTACTAACTATGGCTACACCTTC. The rearrangement links TRBV27 to TRBJ1-2; 9 bases fit TRBD1. Trimming removed 3 bases from V and 0 bases from J; junction bases left unmatched: 8. The CDR3 is made up of 17 amino acids. Germline values: CDR1 MNHEY, CDR2 SMNVEV (reference sequence).

The CDR3: CASSPPGIRGPLAEAFF. The CDR3 DNA is TGTGCCAGCTCACCCCCTGGTATCAGGGGCCCGTTAGCTGAAGCTTTCTTT. The chain is built from TRBV18 and TRBJ1-1; TRBD1 is a possible D gene (6 bases). V was cut by 3 bases and J by 6 bases, with 23 bases left in between. Per germline, CDR1 KGHSH and CDR2 LQKENI. The CDR3 loop spans 17 amino acids.

The chain couples TRBV9 to TRBJ1-2, with 8 bases lining up with TRBD1. Germline-derived CDR1 and CDR2 are SGDLS and YYNGEE. J was trimmed by 3 bases and V by 3 bases; bases with no gene match: 10. This CDR3 has 16 amino acids. The CDR3 protein is CASSASRTGRDYGYTF. The CDR3 bases are TGTGCCAGCAGCGCCTCTCGGACAGGGAGGGACTATGGCTACACCTTC.

The chain couples TRBV5-8 to TRBJ2-1; D is possibly TRBD2 (7 bases). The ends were cut back, 0 bases at V and 6 bases at J, with 13 bases in the middle. Germline CDR1 and CDR2: SGHTS and YDEGEE. The CDR3 loop spans 15 amino acids. The CDR3 nucleotides read TGTGCCAGCAGCTTGGAGGGGGGGCAAGCCAATGAGCAGTTCTTC. This gives the protein CASSLEGGQANEQFF.

This chain joins TRBV12-5 and TRBJ2-1; D possibly corresponds to TRBD1 (5 bases). Germline CDR1 LGHNT, CDR2 FRNRAP. This CDR3 is built from 18 residues. The germline V and J ends were trimmed by 2 bases and 2 bases, with 19 bases remaining between them. The CDR3 sequence: CASGLRVLGRPTYNEQFF. CDR3 nucleotide sequence: TGTGCTAGTGGTTTGAGGGTCCTGGGGCGGCCAACCTACAATGAGCAGTTCTTC.

The chain recombines TRBV4-1 with TRBJ1-5; a weak D match, TRBD1 (5 bases). CDR3 length: 15 residues. Looked up from germline, CDR1 is MGHRA and CDR2 is YSYEKL. Trimming stripped 0 bases from V and 5 bases from J, with 11 bases between. CDR3 DNA: TGCGCCAGCAGCCAAGAGGAAGGGGCCGATCAGCCCCAGCATTTT. It yields the protein CASSQEEGADQPQHF.

This clone was detected only once. The chain carries TRBV2 and TRBJ2-7; perhaps TRBD1 as D (5 bases). The CDR3 runs 17 residues. The V gene's germline CDR1 is SNHLY and CDR2 FYNNEI. Trimming cost V 4 bases and J 0 bases, with 19 bases left between them. This CDR3 is CASSAAPLADSSYEQYF. As DNA, the CDR3 is TGTGCCAGCAGTGCAGCGCCATTAGCTGACAGCTCCTACGAGCAGTACTTC.

The chain has TRBV21-1 and TRBJ1-1; the table's D call of TRBD1 was not tested on the DNA. TRBV21-1 is annotated as a pseudogene. The CDR3 totals 15 residues. In DNA form, the CDR3 reads TGTGCCAGCAGCAAGACGACAGCCTGGAACACTGAAGCTTTCTTT. This translates into CASSKTTAWNTEAFF.